Each of the 17 T cell receptor beta chains below was sequenced from the same sample in a study of T cell responses to AZD1222 COVID-19 vaccine. Produced via immunoSEQ multiplex PCR; TCRdb's table is partial and in-frame only. The repertoire consists of around 100,000 clones, with about 85% occurring once and the leading ten covering 2% to 2.5%. The specimen was peripheral blood, collected 28 days after the second AZD1222 dose. These receptor sequences come from an adult who received the AZD1222 COVID-19 vaccine.

The rearrangement links TRBV5-1 to TRBJ2-5; 7 bases align to TRBD1. The germline gives CDR1 SGHRS, CDR2 YFSETQ. V gave up 0 bases and J gave up 2 bases; unmatched junction bases: 10. The CDR3 has 17 amino acids. The CDR3 protein is CASSLGIRDRRQETQYF. CDR3 in DNA: TGCGCCAGCAGCTTGGGAATCCGGGACAGAAGGCAAGAGACCCAGTACTTC.

The genes are TRBV3-1 (or the pseudogene TRBV3-2) and TRBJ1-2; D not certain. Germline V CDR1 and CDR2: LGHDT, YNNKEL (reference sequence). The CDR3 contains 18 residues. Trimming took 0 bases from V and 4 from J, leaving 21 bases between them. The CDR3 DNA reads TGTGCCAGCAGCCAAGATAATTTAGGAGCAGCTTCAACCTATGGCTACACCTTC. Protein: CASSQDNLGAASTYGYTF.

The chain recombines TRBV27 with TRBJ1-1, with D perhaps matching TRBD1 (6 bases). The germline CDR1 and CDR2 sequences are MNHEY and SMNVEV (reference sequence). The V end lost 4 bases, the J end lost 3 bases, and 12 bases lay between the germline ends. The CDR3 loop spans 14 amino acids. The CDR3 loop is CASSWGRGDTEAFF. CDR3 DNA: TGTGCCAGCAGTTGGGGGCGGGGGGACACTGAAGCTTTCTTT.

The chain carries TRBV13 and TRBJ1-2, with 9 nucleotides matching TRBD1. V shed 0 bases and J 8 bases; nucleotides not matched to a gene: 22. Per germline, CDR1 PRHDT and CDR2 FYEKMQ (reference sequence). The CDR3 is 20 residues long. The CDR3: CASSLGYLRVSGQGNNGYTF. The DNA for the CDR3 is TGTGCCAGCAGCTTAGGTTACCTGAGAGTTTCGGGACAGGGAAATAACGGCTACACCTTC.

In nucleotides, the CDR3 is TGTGCCTGGAGTACAGTCCAAGAGACCCAGTACTTC. It specifies CAWSTVQETQYF. The V call is TRBV30, the J call TRBJ2-5; D is uncertain. CDR3 length: 12 residues. In germline, CDR1 is GTSNPN, CDR2 SVGIG (reference sequence). Between the trimmed V and J ends, which lost 2 bases and 1 base, there was a span of 5 bases.

This rearrangement joins TRBV2 to TRBJ1-5; TRBD1 might be the D (6 bases). Per germline, CDR1 SNHLY and CDR2 FYNNEI. V lost 7 bases and J 2 bases, leaving 21 bases between the germline ends. The CDR3 extends over 17 amino acids. As DNA, the CDR3 is TGTGCCAGCACCGGGGTTGGGGGCGAAGGGGGCAATCAGCCCCAGCATTTT. Residues: CASTGVGGEGGNQPQHF.

The chain couples TRBV5-1 to TRBJ1-5; D ambiguous. Trimming removed 0 bases from V and 0 bases from J, with 7 bases in between. There are 15 residues in the CDR3. CDR1 and CDR2 from the germline V gene are SGHRS and YFSETQ. CDR3 in DNA: TGCGCCAGCAGCTTGGGGCAAGGTAGCAATCAGCCCCAGCATTTT. It encodes CASSLGQGSNQPQHF. The full variable domain, completed using reference TRBV5-1 and TRBJ1-5, is KAGVTQTPRYLIKTRGQQVTLSCSPISGHRSVSWYQQTPGQGLQFLFEYFSETQRNKGNFPGRFSGRQFSNSRSEMNVSTLELGDSALYLCASSLGQGSNQPQHFGDGTRLSIL.

The rearrangement joins TRBV28 to TRBJ1-4; D gene unclear. Trimming removed 3 bases at V and 5 bases at J, with 7 bases between. The CDR3 contains 13 residues. Germline CDR1 MDHEN, CDR2 SYDVKM. As DNA, the CDR3 is TGTGCCAGCAGTTTGGGTCGGAATGAAAAACTGTTTTTT. Translation gives CASSLGRNEKLFF.

V is TRBV30 and J is TRBJ1-5; weak D call: TRBD1 (5 bases). V lost 0 bases and J lost 7, with 10 bases in between. This CDR3 has 13 amino acids. Germline-derived CDR1 and CDR2 are GTSNPN and SVGIG (reference sequence). The CDR3 protein is CAWSVQEEQPQHF. The CDR3 DNA follows: TGTGCCTGGAGTGTACAGGAAGAACAGCCCCAGCATTTT.

V gene TRBV4-2 combines with J gene TRBJ2-7; 11 positions agree with TRBD2. This CDR3 has 15 amino acids. The junction had 6 bases not matched to a gene; V was cut back by 1 base and J by 7 bases. Germline CDR1 and CDR2: LGHNA and YNFKEQ. The chain's CDR3 is CASSQVLAGGYEQYF. In DNA form, the CDR3 reads TGTGCCAGCAGCCAAGTGCTAGCGGGAGGTTATGAGCAGTACTTC.

The chain links TRBV7-9 to TRBJ1-4, with 7 bases lining up with TRBD1. Germline values: CDR1 SEHNR, CDR2 FQNEAQ (reference sequence). The CDR3 spans 15 residues. The V segment lost 1 base and the J segment 4 bases; nucleotides outside the gene matches: 3. DNA of the CDR3: TGTGCCAGCAGCTTAGAAGGGGGCGGTAATGAAAAACTGTTTTTT. This codes for CASSLEGGGNEKLFF.

This clone was counted once. This specimen includes other DNA sequences encoding the same CDR3. This chain joins TRBV5-1 and TRBJ1-1; 8 nucleotides line up with TRBD1. Germline V gives CDR1 SGHRS, CDR2 YFSETQ. The CDR3 length is 14 residues. J was trimmed by 3 bases and V by 0 bases; bases with no gene match: 1. The CDR3 bases are TGCGCCAGCAGCTTGGGACAGGGGTACACTGAAGCTTTCTTT. Translating gives CASSLGQGYTEAFF.

The V call is TRBV3-1 (or the pseudogene TRBV3-2), the J call TRBJ1-3; D ambiguous. The V end lost 1 base, the J end lost 6 bases, and 10 bases lay between the germline ends. The CDR3 is made up of 14 amino acids. Germline CDR1 is LGHDT and CDR2 is YNNKEL (reference sequence). DNA of the CDR3: TGTGCCAGCAGCCAAGTCCTTTGGCCAAACACCATATATTTT. It codes for CASSQVLWPNTIYF.

This rearrangement joins TRBV29-1 to TRBJ1-2, with D possibly TRBD1 on 5 matching bases. Germline values: CDR1 SQVTM, CDR2 ANQGSEA. V dropped 7 bases and J dropped 0 bases, with 18 bases sitting between them. The CDR3 covers 15 residues. CDR3 sequence reads: CSAADPGGSNYGYTF. The CDR3 DNA sequence: TGCAGCGCCGCCGACCCCGGGGGATCTAACTATGGCTACACCTTC. The full variable domain, completed using reference TRBV29-1 and TRBJ1-2, is SAVISQKPSRDICQRGTSLTIQCQVDSQVTMMFWYRQQPGQSLTLIATANQGSEATYESGFVIDKFPISRPNLTFSTLTVSNMSPEDSSIYLCSAADPGGSNYGYTFGSGTRLTVV.

V is TRBV5-1 and J is TRBJ2-7; D is unresolved. The germline V gene encodes CDR1 SGHRS and CDR2 YFSETQ. The CDR3 covers 14 residues. V lost 0 bases and J lost 2, with 9 bases in between. CDR3 amino acids: CASSLGAPAYEQYF. DNA of the CDR3: TGCGCCAGCAGCTTGGGGGCGCCGGCCTACGAGCAGTACTTC.

The V gene is TRBV7-8, the J gene TRBJ1-4; TRBD1 matches 8 bases. V shed 6 bases, J shed 3 bases, and the junction held 3 bases outside the gene matches. Germline V CDR1 and CDR2: SGHVS, FQNEAQ. This CDR3 has 14 amino acids. CDR3 bases: TGTGCCAGCAGTCAACAGGGGGCTAATGAAAAACTGTTTTTT. Translated, it gives CASSQQGANEKLFF.

The gene calls are TRBV5-1 and TRBJ2-5; 11 positions match TRBD2. Germline values: CDR1 SGHRS, CDR2 YFSETQ. This CDR3 region has 15 residues. Trimming removed 4 bases from V and 2 bases from J; junction bases left unmatched: 4. This chain's CDR3 is CASSKGLAVQETQYF. Here the CDR3 DNA reads TGCGCCAGCAGCAAGGGACTAGCGGTACAAGAGACCCAGTACTTC.